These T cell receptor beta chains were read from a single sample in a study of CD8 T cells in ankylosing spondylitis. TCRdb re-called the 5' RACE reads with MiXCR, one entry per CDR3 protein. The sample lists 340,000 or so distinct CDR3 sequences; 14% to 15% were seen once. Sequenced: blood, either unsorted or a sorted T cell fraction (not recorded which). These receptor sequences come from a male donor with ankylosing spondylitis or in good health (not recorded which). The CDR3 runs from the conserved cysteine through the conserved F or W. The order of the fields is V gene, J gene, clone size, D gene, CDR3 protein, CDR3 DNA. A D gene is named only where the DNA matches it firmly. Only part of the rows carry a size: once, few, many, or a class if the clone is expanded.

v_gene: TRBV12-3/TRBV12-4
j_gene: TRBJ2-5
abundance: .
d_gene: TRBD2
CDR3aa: CATNSGGGTEETQYF
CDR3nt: TGTGCCACCAACTCGGGGGGGGGGACGGAAGAGACCCAGTACTTC

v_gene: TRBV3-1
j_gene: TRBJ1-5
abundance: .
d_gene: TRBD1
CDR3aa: CASSQSGQGASNQPQHF
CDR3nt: TGTGCCAGCAGCCAGTCCGGACAGGGGGCGAGCAATCAGCCCCAGCATTTT

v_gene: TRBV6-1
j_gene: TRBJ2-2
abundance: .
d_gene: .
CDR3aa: CASSEDRLRSGELFF
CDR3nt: TGTGCCAGCAGTGAAGACCGGCTTCGGTCCGGGGAGCTGTTTTTT

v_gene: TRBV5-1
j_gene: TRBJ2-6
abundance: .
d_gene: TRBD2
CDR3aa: CASSFGGLRGGESGANVLTF
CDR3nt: TGCGCCAGCAGCTTCGGAGGTCTGCGGGGGGGCGAATCTGGGGCCAACGTCCTGACTTTC

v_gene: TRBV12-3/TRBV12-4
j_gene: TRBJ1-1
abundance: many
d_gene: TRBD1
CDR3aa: CASSLWDRNTEAFF
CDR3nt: TGTGCCAGCAGTTTATGGGACAGGAACACTGAAGCTTTCTTT

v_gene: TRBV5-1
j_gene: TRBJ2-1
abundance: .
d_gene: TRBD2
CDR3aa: CASSPEGGRLSNEQFF
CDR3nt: TGCGCCAGCAGCCCCGAGGGCGGGAGGTTATCAAATGAGCAGTTCTTC

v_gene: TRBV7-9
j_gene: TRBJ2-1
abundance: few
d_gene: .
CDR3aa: CASTKDRSSYNEQFF
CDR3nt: TGTGCCAGCACTAAGGACCGCAGCTCCTACAATGAGCAGTTCTTC

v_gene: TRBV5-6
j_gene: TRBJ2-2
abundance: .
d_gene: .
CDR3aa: CASSSPGGELFF
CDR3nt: TGTGCCAGCAGCTCCCCCGGCGGGGAGCTGTTTTTT

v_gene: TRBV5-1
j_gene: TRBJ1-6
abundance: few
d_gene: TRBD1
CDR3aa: CASSPGTGGNNSPLHF
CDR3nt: TGCGCCAGCAGCCCTGGGACAGGCGGTAATAATTCACCCCTCCACTTT

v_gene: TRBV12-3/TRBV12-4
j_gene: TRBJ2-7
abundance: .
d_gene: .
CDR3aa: CASSLDGGGRHEQYF
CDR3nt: TGTGCCAGCTCCCTTGATGGGGGAGGAAGACACGAGCAGTACTTC

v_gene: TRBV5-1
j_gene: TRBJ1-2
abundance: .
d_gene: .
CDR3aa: CASSLGQPGDGYTF
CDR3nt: TGCGCCAGCAGCTTGGGGCAGCCTGGGGATGGCTACACCTTC

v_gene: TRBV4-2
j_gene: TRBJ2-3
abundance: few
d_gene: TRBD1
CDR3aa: CASSQGQGAGDTQYF
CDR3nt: TGTGCCAGCAGCCAAGGACAGGGGGCTGGAGATACGCAGTATTTT

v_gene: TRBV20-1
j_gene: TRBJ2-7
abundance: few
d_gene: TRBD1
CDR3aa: CSAATGTGSHEQYF
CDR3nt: TGCAGTGCTGCCACCGGGACAGGGTCCCACGAGCAGTACTTC

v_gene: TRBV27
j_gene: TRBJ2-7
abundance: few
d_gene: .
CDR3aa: CASSLSRPILPYEQYF
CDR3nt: TGTGCCAGCAGTTTATCGAGACCGATACTTCCCTACGAGCAGTACTTC

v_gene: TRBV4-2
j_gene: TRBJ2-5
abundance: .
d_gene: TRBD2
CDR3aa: CASSQDFGGGETQYF
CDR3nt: TGTGCCAGCAGCCAAGATTTTGGGGGGGGGGAGACCCAGTACTTC

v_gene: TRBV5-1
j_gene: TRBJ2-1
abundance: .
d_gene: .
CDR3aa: CASSSPRDNQWSEQFF
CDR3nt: TGCGCCAGCAGCTCTCCACGGGACAACCAGTGGAGTGAGCAGTTCTTC

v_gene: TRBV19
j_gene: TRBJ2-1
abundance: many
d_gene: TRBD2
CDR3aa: CASQAGTSSDEQFF
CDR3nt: TGTGCCAGCCAAGCCGGGACTAGCAGCGATGAGCAGTTCTTC

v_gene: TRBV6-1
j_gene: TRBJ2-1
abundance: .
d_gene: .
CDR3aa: CPHRRRSHNEQFF
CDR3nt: TGTCCTCATAGGCGGAGGAGTCACAATGAGCAGTTCTTC

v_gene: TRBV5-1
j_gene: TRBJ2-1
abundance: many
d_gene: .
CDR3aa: CASSVDGSSYNEQFF
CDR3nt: TGCGCCAGCAGCGTAGACGGTAGCTCCTACAATGAGCAGTTCTTC

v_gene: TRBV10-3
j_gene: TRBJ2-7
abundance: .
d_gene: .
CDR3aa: CATLEGGSSSYEQYF
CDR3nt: TGTGCCACCCTTGAAGGCGGTTCTAGCTCCTACGAGCAGTACTTC

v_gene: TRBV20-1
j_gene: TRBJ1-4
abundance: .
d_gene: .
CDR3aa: CSASPTANEKLFF
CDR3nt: TGCAGTGCTAGTCCCACCGCTAATGAAAAACTGTTTTTT

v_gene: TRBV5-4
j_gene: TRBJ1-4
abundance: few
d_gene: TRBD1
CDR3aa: CASSLAPLTGANEKLFF
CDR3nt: TGTGCCAGCAGCTTGGCCCCCCTGACAGGGGCTAATGAAAAACTGTTTTTT

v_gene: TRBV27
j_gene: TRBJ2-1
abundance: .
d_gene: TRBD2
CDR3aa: CASSFRYSGGTEQFF
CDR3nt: TGTGCCAGCAGTTTCCGGTATAGCGGGGGAACCGAGCAGTTCTTC